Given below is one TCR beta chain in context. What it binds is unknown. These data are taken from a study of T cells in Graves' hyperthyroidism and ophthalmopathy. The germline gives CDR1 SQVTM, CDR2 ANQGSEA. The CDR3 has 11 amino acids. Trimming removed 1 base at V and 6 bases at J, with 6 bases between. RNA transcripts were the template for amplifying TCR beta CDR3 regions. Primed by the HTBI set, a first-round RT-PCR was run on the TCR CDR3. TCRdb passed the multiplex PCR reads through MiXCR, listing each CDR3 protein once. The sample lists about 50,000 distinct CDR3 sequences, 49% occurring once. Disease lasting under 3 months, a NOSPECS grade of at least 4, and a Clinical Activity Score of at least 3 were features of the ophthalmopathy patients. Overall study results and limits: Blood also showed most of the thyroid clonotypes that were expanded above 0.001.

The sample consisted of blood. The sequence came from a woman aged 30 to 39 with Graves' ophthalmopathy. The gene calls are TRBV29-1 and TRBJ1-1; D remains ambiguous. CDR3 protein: CSVEVWAEAFF. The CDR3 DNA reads TGCAGCGTTGAAGTTTGGGCTGAAGCTTTCTTT.